This T cell receptor (beta chain) appears in the sequencing data of a study of blood T cell repertoires in COVID-19. About the research overall: Specimens from acute and convalescent COVID-19 originated in the United States, Italy and Spain. Sources were T cells, B-cell-depleted T cells, or PBMCs; the material itself was cDNA or gDNA.

The CDR3 spans 17 residues. Germline values: CDR1 SGHTS, CDR2 YDEGEE. Trimming removed 0 bases at V and 4 bases at J, with 17 bases between. The authors' processing: The assay estimated nucleated cells by amplifying reference gene primers. Measured with immunoSEQ multiplex PCR; TCRdb has only the in-frame clones, and not every one. The DNA gave D and trimming, while V, J and clone size come from that table. The sample includes roughly 30,000 clones, around 88% of them seen just once. Sequenced input: peripheral blood. This sequence joins TRBV5-8 and TRBJ1-5, with D possibly matching TRBD1 (6 bases). This sequence was found in a human donor in a cohort sampled during active COVID-19. The CDR3 loop reads CASSLGYRGAGNQPQHF. CDR3 nucleotides: TGTGCCAGCAGCTTGGGATACCGGGGGGCCGGGAATCAGCCCCAGCATTTT.